What follows describes a single T cell receptor beta chain. Its antigen is unidentified. The germline CDR1 and CDR2 sequences are PRHDT and FYEKMQ (reference sequence). V lost 0 bases and J 2 bases, leaving 4 bases between the germline ends. The CDR3 has 14 amino acids. Using immunoSEQ multiplex PCR, the repertoire was profiled, and TCRdb retains in-frame clones only, with some absent. This sample yields around 77,000 clones, of which roughly 90% are seen a single time; 2% to 3% belongs to the top ten. This record belongs to a study of OX40 agonist ivuxolimab in advanced cancers. Looking at the study overall: Ivuxolimab is a fully human IgG2 antibody that activates OX40 (CD134). Prior checkpoint blockade (anti-PD-1, anti-PD-L1 or anti-CTLA-4) was permitted; approximately 40% had it. Study-wide results and limits: At doses 0.1 to 3.0 mg/kg, CD4+ and CD8+ clones expanded.

Prior autoimmune disease or systemic immunosuppression barred patients. Sequenced here: CD4+ or CD8+ T cells sorted from blood, sampled in a trial of the OX40 agonist ivuxolimab. This clonotype originated in an adult with an advanced solid tumor such as melanoma, head and neck, liver or kidney cancer. The rearrangement joins TRBV13 to TRBJ1-4, with no clear D. CDR3 loop: CASSLGVTNEKLFF. In nucleotides, the CDR3 is TGTGCCAGCAGCTTAGGGGTGACTAATGAAAAACTGTTTTTT.